Below, one T cell receptor beta chain is given with its context. This clone's antigen is unknown. No much larger clone exists at a distance of one base, and base qualities are not known. The junction shows trimming of 9 bases on V and 10 bases on J, plus 19 bases between the germline ends. Reading from cysteine to phenylalanine, the CDR3 counts 14 amino acids. Kept here is only the CDR3 DNA, which spans 42 bases and is read in frame from base 1. Via the germline V gene (reference sequence), CDR1 is LNHDA and CDR2 SQIVND. DNA from uncultured naive and memory CD4+ T cells underwent immunoSEQ TCR-beta sequencing at deep resolution. For the original study's pipeline: Preprocessing removed nonproductive sequences and CDR3s not starting with C, not ending with F or W, or shorter than 7 amino acids. Cultured and uncultured naive and memory CD4+ repertoires were searched for previously identified spike- and CEF-reactive CDR3s. After three terminal residues were trimmed from each end, CDR3 homology was quantified as pairwise Levenshtein distance using the stringdist R package. TCRdb retrieved this table from immuneACCESS and kept in-frame rearrangements only. Not all clones are present; in checked studies, unresolved V genes account for under half, and no reason is known for the remainder. That table is the source of V, J and clone size, and D and trimming were worked out from the DNA. The sample includes tens of thousands of clones, with 92% observed a single time. The top ten hold under 0.4% of the sample.

Naive and memory CD4+ T cells were separated from cryopreserved PBMCs by CD4 enrichment followed by EasySep naive CD4+ T cell enrichment. Ficoll-Paque PLUS gradient centrifugation was used to isolate PBMCs from leukapheresis product or whole blood. The PBMCs went either fresh into the expansion assay or into cryopreservation at -140 degrees C. The QIAamp Micro DNA Kit was used to extract genomic DNA from the CD4+ T cells. The data were taken from a study of CD4 T cells in relation to SARS-CoV-2 and coronaviruses (dated by TCRdb to the early 2020s). A note on the overall study: The full convalescent cohort of around eleven patients had a median age of around 39 years, ranging from 21 to 72 years. Of the 12 convalescent patients, 8 were male and 4 were female, and two of the subjects were Hispanic. Shared crossreactive spike epitopes were mapped to their HLA restriction using patient-derived lymphoblastoid cell lines. At the level of individual TCR clonotypes, the study evaluated whether memory CD4+ T cells crossreact between the spike proteins of SARS-CoV-2 and those of common cold coronaviruses. Samples from three pre-COVID donors and the naive versus memory experiments were sequenced with the Adaptive Biotechnologies TCR-sequencing kit; other data were Illumina-based. For other donors in the study, expansion assays were sequenced with a different, Illumina-based TCR-beta assay. Points the paper makes about the study in general: Since the crossreactivity analysis centred on spike protein, crossreactivity against other viral proteins was not assessed. Approximately 69% of donors had memory CD4+ clonotypes that crossrecognized SARS-CoV-2 and at least one common cold coronavirus spike. No donor contributed both pre-pandemic and post-infection samples, which limited tracing the source of pre-existing responses. Compared with monoreactive clones, crossreactive clones had significantly weaker SARS-CoV-2-driven expansion, a result consistent with antigenic imprinting. The study was constrained by small numbers of patients and of tested TCRs. Naive versus memory sequencing indicated that memory recall responses, rather than primary responses primed during culture, are detected by the assay.

The V and J genes are TRBV19 and TRBJ1-6, with no reliable assignment of the D segment. The clonotype was recovered from an adult with COVID-19. The source material was naive CD4+ T cells from PBMCs. The cell subset or site tag for this specimen amounts to: naive CD4+ T cells isolated by negative enrichment. The CDR3: CASKNPDFWSPLHF. The nucleotide sequence reads TGTGCCAGCAAAAATCCGGACTTCTGGTCACCCCTCCACTTT.